This T cell receptor (beta chain) originates from a study of blood T cell repertoires in COVID-19. Study as a whole: Material from acute and convalescent COVID-19 was sourced from the United States, Italy and Spain. T cells, B-cell-depleted T cells, or PBMCs provided the cDNA or gDNA that served as material.

Method: immunoSEQ multiplex PCR; TCRdb's copy keeps in-frame clones and lacks some. The sample has roughly 190,000 clones, roughly nine tenths seen once; the top ten hold about a tenth. Seattle's enrolled individuals joined amid active infection and were then monitored longitudinally. The CDR3 loop spans 13 amino acids. Germline V gene lookup returns CDR1 MNHEY and CDR2 SVGAGI. V lost 2 bases and J lost 7, with 11 bases in between. The chain couples TRBV6-5 to TRBJ1-2; the D is unclear. This TCR was recovered from a woman aged 60-75 years with COVID-19, enrolled during active disease. Sequencing was done on a sample of peripheral blood. Here the CDR3 DNA reads TGTGCCAGCAGTTACACCCAGACACGTGGCTACACCTTC. It translates to CASSYTQTRGYTF.